The clone carrying this T cell receptor (beta chain) was observed many times. As yet, its antigen is unknown. The CDR3 runs 14 residues. V shed 5 bases and J 0 bases; nucleotides not matched to a gene: 4. CDR1 is DFQATT and CDR2 is SNEGSKA in the germline V gene (reference sequence). The data were obtained in a study of metastatic and nonmetastatic thyroid tumors. Overall study context: From malignant and benign thyroid patients, repertoires in blood and in tumor or nodule tissue were compared.

Original methodology: Construction of a distant-metastasis classifier for papillary thyroid cancer relied on CDR3 differences across clinicopathological groups. MiXCR was used by TCRdb to re-call the PCR reads. For this entry, the V and J calls and clone size follow TCRdb and not the study's own pipeline. The table records 35,000 to 40,000 clones, 20% to 30% of them present only once. Each patient went into thyroid surgery without having received any treatment. Regarding the study as a whole: Malignant tumors reportedly showed significantly higher TCR beta diversity than benign nodules in both blood and tumor.

The source of this sequence is a female donor with papillary thyroid cancer or a benign thyroid nodule (not recorded which). Some clones in this sample may be carry-over from other donors' samples. J is TRBJ2-1 and V is TRBV20-1, with 7 positions matching TRBD1. Sequencing was done on a sample of blood. In DNA, the CDR3 is TGCAGTGCTCGGGACAGCAGCTCCTACAATGAGCAGTTCTTC. Amino acid sequence: CSARDSSSYNEQFF.